This entry lists 16 T cell receptor beta chains sequenced from one sample in a study of blood T cells in healthy people across ages. Primed by a sample-barcoded 5' primer and a J-beta primer mix, a second PCR proceeded for roughly 7 to 12 cycles. TCRdb passed the 5' RACE reads through MiXCR, listing each CDR3 protein once. Of hundreds of thousands of distinct CDR3 sequences listed, around 54% are singletons. Sequences were obtained from blood. These receptors came from a man in his fifties or sixties in good health.

V usage is TRBV4-1 and J usage is TRBJ1-4, with D possibly TRBD1 on 6 matching bases. V lost 4 bases and J lost 7, with 16 bases in between. The CDR3 is made up of 15 amino acids. In germline, CDR1 is MGHRA, CDR2 YSYEKL. The CDR3 region is CASSLQGYVGEKLFF. The CDR3 DNA reads as TGCGCCAGCAGCCTCCAGGGGTATGTGGGTGAAAAACTGTTTTTT.

J is TRBJ2-5 and V is TRBV18, with D hard to call. The V end lost 3 bases, the J end lost 5 bases, and 10 bases lay between the germline ends. CDR1 and CDR2 (germline): KGHSH, LQKENI. The CDR3 runs 13 residues. CDR3 coding DNA: TGTGCCAGCTCACCTTTTGAGAGGGAGACCCAGTACTTC. Amino acids: CASSPFERETQYF.

The genes are TRBV12-3 or TRBV12-4 and TRBJ1-1; a possible D gene is TRBD1 (5 bases). The CDR3 contains 13 residues. V lost 2 bases and J 3 bases, leaving 7 bases between the germline ends. The CDR3 DNA follows: TGTGCCAGCAGTTTACAGGGCCACACTGAAGCTTTCTTT. Translation: CASSLQGHTEAFF.

Many counts were recorded for this clonotype. The chain carries TRBV7-2 and TRBJ1-2; 9 bases fit TRBD1. With V trimmed by 5 bases and J by 7 bases, 8 bases remained unmatched. The CDR3 runs 14 residues. Germline V gene data show CDR1 as SGHTA and CDR2 as FQGNSA. CDR3 bases: TGTGCCAGCAGCCCGAACAGGGGGCAGGGTGGCTACACCTTC. It encodes CASSPNRGQGGYTF.

This chain links TRBV6-6 with TRBJ2-1; D may be TRBD2 (7 bases). Germline CDR1 is MNHNY and CDR2 is SVGAGI (reference sequence). V dropped 6 bases and J dropped 4 bases, with 19 bases sitting between them. This CDR3 has 16 amino acids. The CDR3 nucleotides read TGTGCCAGCAGCCACACAGGGCGGGGGATATACAATGAGCAGTTCTTC. It encodes CASSHTGRGIYNEQFF.

This clonotype was seen a handful of times. This chain joins TRBV12-3 or TRBV12-4 and TRBJ2-3; no clear D. This CDR3 comprises 13 residues. Trimming took off 5 bases at V and 1 base at J, with 7 bases between the two ends. The CDR3 here is CASSSEGTDTQYF. The DNA for the CDR3 is TGTGCCAGCAGTAGTGAGGGCACAGATACGCAGTATTTT.

The gene calls are TRBV18 and TRBJ2-3; D ambiguous. The CDR3 consists of 15 residues. V was trimmed by 0 bases and J by 5 bases, leaving 12 bases between them. CDR1 KGHSH and CDR2 LQKENI come from the germline V gene. Written as DNA, the CDR3 is TGTGCCAGCTCACCACCGATAGCATCGCGAGATACGCAGTATTTT. It encodes CASSPPIASRDTQYF.

The chain carries TRBV12-3 or TRBV12-4 and TRBJ2-1, with 14 nucleotides matching TRBD2. With 6 bases clipped from V and 5 bases from J, the junction kept 3 bases outside the gene matches. This CDR3 is built from 15 residues. The CDR3 sequence: CASRGGLAGDNEQFF. The CDR3 DNA is TGTGCCAGCAGAGGGGGACTAGCGGGGGACAATGAGCAGTTCTTC.

The chain carries TRBV24-1 and TRBJ1-4; 8 bases map to TRBD1. In germline, CDR1 is KGHDR, CDR2 SFDVKD. V shed 3 bases, J shed 5 bases, and the junction held 4 bases outside the gene matches. The CDR3 consists of 15 residues. CDR3 DNA sequence: TGTGCCACCAGTGATCCCAGGGGGCCGAATGAAAAACTGTTTTTT. Residues: CATSDPRGPNEKLFF.

The V and J genes are TRBV20-1 and TRBJ2-3; 9 bases align to TRBD1. The CDR3 spans 15 residues. After removal of 3 bases from V and 3 bases from J, the junction contained 7 bases not matched to a gene. Germline values: CDR1 DFQATT, CDR2 SNEGSKA (reference sequence). The CDR3 spells CSASTGQGWTDTQYF. The DNA of the CDR3 is TGCAGTGCTAGTACCGGACAGGGGTGGACAGATACGCAGTATTTT.

The chain couples TRBV5-1 to TRBJ1-2, with D tentatively TRBD1 (6 bases). This CDR3 is 16 amino acids long. The germline V and J ends were trimmed by 4 bases and 4 bases, with 20 bases remaining between them. Germline-derived CDR1 and CDR2 are SGHRS and YFSETQ. The CDR3 reads CASSKDGTTWVYGYTF. The CDR3 DNA reads as TGCGCCAGCAGCAAAGACGGGACAACCTGGGTCTATGGCTACACCTTC.

To note about this clonotype: One end of the junction fails to match germline, which may point to a read error. The chain carries TRBV5-4 and TRBJ1-2, with D tentatively TRBD1 (5 bases). This CDR3 is built from 13 residues. Germline V CDR1 and CDR2: SGHNT, YYREEE (reference sequence). For the CDR3, the DNA is TGTGCCAGCAGCCAGGGAGGGGACTATGACTACACCTTC. Its translation: CASSQGGDYDYTF.

The V call is TRBV12-3 or TRBV12-4, the J call TRBJ2-2, with 11 positions matching TRBD1. V gave up 6 bases and J gave up 4 bases; unmatched junction bases: 7. The CDR3 sequence is 16 residues long. Here the CDR3 DNA reads TGTGCCAGCAGCCCAGCCGGGACAGGGGGCACCGGGGAGCTGTTTTTT. It codes for CASSPAGTGGTGELFF.

V gene TRBV29-1 combines with J gene TRBJ2-3, with TRBD2 identical over 8 bases. The CDR3 totals 13 residues. The ends lost 3 bases at V and 2 bases at J; junction bases unmatched: 1. CDR1 is SQVTM, CDR2 ANQGSEA, per germline. CDR3 sequence: CSVDGGATDTQYF. In DNA, the CDR3 is TGCAGCGTTGACGGGGGGGCCACAGATACGCAGTATTTT.

V gene TRBV20-1 combines with J gene TRBJ2-1; the match to TRBD2 covers 7 bases. This CDR3 has 16 amino acids. Germline CDR1 reads DFQATT; CDR2 reads SNEGSKA (reference sequence). The V gene end was trimmed by 3 bases and the J gene end by 0 bases; junction bases not matched to a gene: 8. The CDR3 coding sequence is TGCAGTGCTAGGCGTACGGGAGGAGCCTCCTACAATGAGCAGTTCTTC. Protein sequence: CSARRTGGASYNEQFF.

The V gene is TRBV4-2, the J gene TRBJ1-4; 7 bases match TRBD1. The junction had 8 bases not matched to a gene; V was cut back by 6 bases and J by 4 bases. From germline, CDR1 is LGHNA and CDR2 YNFKEQ. This CDR3 has 15 residues. In DNA form, the CDR3 reads TGTGCCAGCAGTCTGATGACAGGGAATAATGAAAAACTGTTTTTT. It codes for CASSLMTGNNEKLFF.